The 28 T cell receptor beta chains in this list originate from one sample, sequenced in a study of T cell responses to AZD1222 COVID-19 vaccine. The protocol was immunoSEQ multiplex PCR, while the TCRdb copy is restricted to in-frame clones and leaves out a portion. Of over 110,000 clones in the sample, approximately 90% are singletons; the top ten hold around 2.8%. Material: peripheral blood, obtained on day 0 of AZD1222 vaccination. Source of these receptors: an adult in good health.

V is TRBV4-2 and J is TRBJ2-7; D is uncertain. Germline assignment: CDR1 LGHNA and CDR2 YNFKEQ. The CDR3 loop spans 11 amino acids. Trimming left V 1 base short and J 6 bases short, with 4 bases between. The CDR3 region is CASSQGAEQYF. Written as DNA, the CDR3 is TGTGCCAGCAGCCAAGGGGCCGAGCAGTACTTC.

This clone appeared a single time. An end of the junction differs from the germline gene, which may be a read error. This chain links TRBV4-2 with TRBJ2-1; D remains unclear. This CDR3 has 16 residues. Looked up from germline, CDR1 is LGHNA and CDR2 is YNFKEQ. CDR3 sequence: CASSQDSSFAYDEQFF. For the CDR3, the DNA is TGTGCCAGCAGCCAGGATTCGTCGTTTGCCTACGATGAGCAGTTCTTC.

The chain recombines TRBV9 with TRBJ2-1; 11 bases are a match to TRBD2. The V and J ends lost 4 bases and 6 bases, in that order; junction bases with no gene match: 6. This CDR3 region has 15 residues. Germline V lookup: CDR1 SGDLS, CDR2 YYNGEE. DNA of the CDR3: TGTGCCAGCAGCACCCGACTAGCGGGGCTCAATGAGCAGTTCTTC. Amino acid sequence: CASSTRLAGLNEQFF. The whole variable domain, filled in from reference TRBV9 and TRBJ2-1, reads DSGVTQTPKHLITATGQRVTLRCSPRSGDLSVYWYQQSLDQGLQFLIQYYNGEERAKGNILERFSAQQFPDLHSELNLSSLELGDSALYFCASSTRLAGLNEQFFGPGTRLTVL.

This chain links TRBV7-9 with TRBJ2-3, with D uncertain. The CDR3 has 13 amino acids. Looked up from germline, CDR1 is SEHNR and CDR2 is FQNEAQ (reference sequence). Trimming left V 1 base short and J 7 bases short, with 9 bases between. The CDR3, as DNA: TGTGCCAGCAGCTTAGGGGTAACAAATACGCAGTATTTT. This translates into CASSLGVTNTQYF.

The CDR3 reads CASSPKLAGSDTQYF. The CDR3 region has the DNA TGTGCCAGCAGCCCAAAACTAGCGGGGTCAGATACGCAGTATTTT. The chain links TRBV5-4 to TRBJ2-3; 10 positions agree with TRBD2. The CDR3 totals 15 residues. Looked up from germline, CDR1 is SGHNT and CDR2 is YYREEE (reference sequence). J lost 4 bases, V lost 4 bases, and 6 bases had no gene match.

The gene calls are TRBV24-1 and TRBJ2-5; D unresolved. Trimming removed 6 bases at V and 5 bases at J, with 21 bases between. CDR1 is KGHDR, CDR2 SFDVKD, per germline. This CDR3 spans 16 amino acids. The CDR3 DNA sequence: TGTGCCACCAGTTGGACGAATGCTTTTGGATTGGAGACCCAGTACTTC. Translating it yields CATSWTNAFGLETQYF.

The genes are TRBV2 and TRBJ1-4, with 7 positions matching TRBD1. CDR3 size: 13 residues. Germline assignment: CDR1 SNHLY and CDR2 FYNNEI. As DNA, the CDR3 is TGTGCTTCCCAGGGGGGAAGGTTTGAAAAACTGTTTTTT. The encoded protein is CASQGGRFEKLFF.

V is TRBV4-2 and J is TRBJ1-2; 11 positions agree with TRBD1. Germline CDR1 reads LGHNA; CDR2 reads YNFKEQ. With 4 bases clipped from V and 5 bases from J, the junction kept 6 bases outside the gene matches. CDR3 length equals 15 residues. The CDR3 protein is CASSLWTGGSYGYTF. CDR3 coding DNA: TGTGCCAGCAGCCTGTGGACAGGGGGCTCGTATGGCTACACCTTC.

The CDR3 bases are TGTGCCAGCAGTTTAGAGCCTACGAACACCGGGGAGCTGTTTTTT. This sequence encodes CASSLEPTNTGELFF. The chain links TRBV28 to TRBJ2-2; D gene unclear. CDR1 is MDHEN, CDR2 SYDVKM, per germline. V was shortened by 2 bases and J by 0 bases, with 7 bases between the two germline ends. The CDR3 loop spans 15 amino acids.

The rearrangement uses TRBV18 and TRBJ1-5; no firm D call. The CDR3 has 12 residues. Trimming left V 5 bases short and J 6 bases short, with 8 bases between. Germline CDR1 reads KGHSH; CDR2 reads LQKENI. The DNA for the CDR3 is TGTGCCAGCTCAGCCCAAGGTCAGCCCCAGCATTTT. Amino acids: CASSAQGQPQHF.

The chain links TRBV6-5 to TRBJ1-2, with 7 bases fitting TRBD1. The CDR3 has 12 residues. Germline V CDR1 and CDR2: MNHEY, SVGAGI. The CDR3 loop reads CATEGTVDGYTF. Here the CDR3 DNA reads TGTGCTACAGAGGGGACAGTAGACGGCTACACCTTC.

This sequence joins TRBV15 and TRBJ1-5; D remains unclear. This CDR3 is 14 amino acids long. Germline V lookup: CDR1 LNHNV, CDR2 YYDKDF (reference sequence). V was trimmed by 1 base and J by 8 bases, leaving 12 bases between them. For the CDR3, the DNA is TGTGCCACCAGCAGAGTGAGTAAAGTGGAGCCCCAGCATTTT. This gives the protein CATSRVSKVEPQHF.

CDR3 nucleotides: TGTGCCAGCAGTGAAGTGTGGTTGGGCACTGAAGCTTTCTTT. Translating it yields CASSEVWLGTEAFF. V usage is TRBV6-1 and J usage is TRBJ1-1; no clear D. Trimming stripped 1 base from V and 4 bases from J, with 10 bases between. Germline CDR1 and CDR2: MNHNS and SASEGT. The CDR3 consists of 14 residues.

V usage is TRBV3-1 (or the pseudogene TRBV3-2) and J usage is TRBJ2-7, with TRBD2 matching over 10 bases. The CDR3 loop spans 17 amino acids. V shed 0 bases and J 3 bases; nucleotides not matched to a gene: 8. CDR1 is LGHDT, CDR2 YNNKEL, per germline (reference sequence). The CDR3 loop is CASSQDKRLAGIYEQYF. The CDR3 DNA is TGTGCCAGCAGCCAAGATAAGAGACTAGCGGGTATCTACGAGCAGTACTTC.

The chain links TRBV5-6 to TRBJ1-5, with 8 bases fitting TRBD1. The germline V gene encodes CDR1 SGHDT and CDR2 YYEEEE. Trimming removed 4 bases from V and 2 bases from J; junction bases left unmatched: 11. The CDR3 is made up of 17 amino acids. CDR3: CASSHLQGARGNQPQHF. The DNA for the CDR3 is TGTGCCAGCAGCCACCTGCAGGGGGCAAGGGGCAATCAGCCCCAGCATTTT.

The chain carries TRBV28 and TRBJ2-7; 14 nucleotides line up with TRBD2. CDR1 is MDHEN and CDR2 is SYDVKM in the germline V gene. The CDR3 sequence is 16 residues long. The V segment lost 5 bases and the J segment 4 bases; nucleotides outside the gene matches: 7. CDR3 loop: CASSDQTSGRGYEQYF. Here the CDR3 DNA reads TGTGCCAGCAGTGACCAGACTAGCGGGAGGGGGTACGAGCAGTACTTC.

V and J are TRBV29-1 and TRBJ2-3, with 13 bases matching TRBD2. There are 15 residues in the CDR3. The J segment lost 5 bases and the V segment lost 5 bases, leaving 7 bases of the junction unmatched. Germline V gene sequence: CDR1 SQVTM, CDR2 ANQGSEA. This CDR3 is CSVPPTSGRVDTQYF. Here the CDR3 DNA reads TGCAGCGTTCCCCCCACTAGCGGGAGGGTAGATACGCAGTATTTT.

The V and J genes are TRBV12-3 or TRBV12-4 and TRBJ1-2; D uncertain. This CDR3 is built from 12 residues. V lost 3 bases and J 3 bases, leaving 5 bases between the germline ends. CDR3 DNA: TGTGCCAGCAGTTTCGGTGACTATGGCTACACCTTC. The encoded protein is CASSFGDYGYTF.

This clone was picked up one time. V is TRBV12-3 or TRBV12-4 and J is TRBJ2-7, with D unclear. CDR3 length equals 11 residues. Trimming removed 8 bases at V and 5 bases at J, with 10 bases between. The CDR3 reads CASAREDEQYF. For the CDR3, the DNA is TGTGCCAGCGCCAGAGAGGACGAGCAGTACTTC.

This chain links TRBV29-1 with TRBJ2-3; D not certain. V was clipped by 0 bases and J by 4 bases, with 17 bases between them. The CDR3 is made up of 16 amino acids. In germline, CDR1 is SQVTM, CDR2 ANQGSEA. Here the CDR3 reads CSVEDRWGSGSDTQYF. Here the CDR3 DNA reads TGCAGCGTTGAAGATAGGTGGGGTTCAGGTTCAGATACGCAGTATTTT.

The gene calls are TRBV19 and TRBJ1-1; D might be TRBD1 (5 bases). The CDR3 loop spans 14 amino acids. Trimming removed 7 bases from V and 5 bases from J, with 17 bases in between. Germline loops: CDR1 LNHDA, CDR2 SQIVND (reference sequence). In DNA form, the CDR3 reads TGTGCCAGTATTCTTCTTCAGGGAGGAACTGAAGCTTTCTTT. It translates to CASILLQGGTEAFF.

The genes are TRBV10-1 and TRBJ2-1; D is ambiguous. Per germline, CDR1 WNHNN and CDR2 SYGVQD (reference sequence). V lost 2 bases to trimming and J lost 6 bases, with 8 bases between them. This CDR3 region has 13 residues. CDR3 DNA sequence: TGCGCCAGCAGTGAGAGGGCCCGCAATGAGCAGTTCTTC. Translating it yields CASSERARNEQFF.

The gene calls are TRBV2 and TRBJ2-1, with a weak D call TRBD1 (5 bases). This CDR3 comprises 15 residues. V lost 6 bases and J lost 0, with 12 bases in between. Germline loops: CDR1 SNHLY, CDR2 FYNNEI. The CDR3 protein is CASRRQGSSYNEQFF. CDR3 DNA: TGTGCCAGCAGGAGGCAGGGAAGCTCCTACAATGAGCAGTTCTTC.

Here the CDR3 reads CASSVGTGGAETQYF. The CDR3 nucleotides read TGTGCCAGCAGCGTGGGAACTGGGGGCGCGGAGACCCAGTACTTC. The chain couples TRBV9 to TRBJ2-5, with D possibly TRBD1 on 6 matching bases. The CDR3 length is 15 residues. Deletions cut 2 bases from V and 5 bases from J, with 16 bases between. Looked up from germline, CDR1 is SGDLS and CDR2 is YYNGEE. The complete variable domain, with remaining parts taken from reference TRBV9 and TRBJ2-5, reads DSGVTQTPKHLITATGQRVTLRCSPRSGDLSVYWYQQSLDQGLQFLIQYYNGEERAKGNILERFSAQQFPDLHSELNLSSLELGDSALYFCASSVGTGGAETQYFGPGTRLLVL.

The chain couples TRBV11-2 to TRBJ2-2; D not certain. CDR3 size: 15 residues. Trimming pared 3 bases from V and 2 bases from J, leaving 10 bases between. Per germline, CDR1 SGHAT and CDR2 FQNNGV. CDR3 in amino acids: CASSLSQINTGELFF. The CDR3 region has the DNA TGTGCCAGCAGCTTGAGTCAAATAAACACCGGGGAGCTGTTTTTT.

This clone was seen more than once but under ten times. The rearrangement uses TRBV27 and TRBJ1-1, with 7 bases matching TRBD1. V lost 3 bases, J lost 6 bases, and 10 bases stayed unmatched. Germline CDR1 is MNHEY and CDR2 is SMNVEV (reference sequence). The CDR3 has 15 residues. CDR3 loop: CASSFYDRAGSEAFF. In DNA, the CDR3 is TGTGCCAGCAGTTTCTACGACAGGGCCGGGTCTGAAGCTTTCTTT.

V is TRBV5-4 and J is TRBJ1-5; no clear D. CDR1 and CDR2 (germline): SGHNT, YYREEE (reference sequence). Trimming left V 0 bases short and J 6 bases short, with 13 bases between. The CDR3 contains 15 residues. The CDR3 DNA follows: TGTGCCAGCAGCTTGGGGCCCTCACCCGTTCAGCCCCAGCATTTT. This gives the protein CASSLGPSPVQPQHF.

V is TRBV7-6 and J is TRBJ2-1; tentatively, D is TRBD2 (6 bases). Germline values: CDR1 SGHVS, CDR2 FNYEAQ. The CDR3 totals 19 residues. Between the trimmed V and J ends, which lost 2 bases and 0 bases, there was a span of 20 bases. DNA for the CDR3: TGTGCCAGCAGCTTACCTGGACTACCCACCGGAAGCTCCTACAATGAGCAGTTCTTC. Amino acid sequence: CASSLPGLPTGSSYNEQFF. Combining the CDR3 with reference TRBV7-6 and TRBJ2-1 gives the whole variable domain GAGVSQSPRYKVTKRGQDVALRCDPISGHVSLYWYRQALGQGPEFLTYFNYEAQQDKSGLPNDRFSAERPEGSISTLTIQRTEQRDSAMYRCASSLPGLPTGSSYNEQFFGPGTRLTVL.